This record looks at one T cell receptor (beta chain) sequence and its context. What it binds is unknown. The germline V gene has CDR1 MGHRA and CDR2 YSYEKL. The CDR3 is 16 amino acids. Trimming pared 2 bases from V and 2 bases from J, leaving 12 bases between. This entry belongs to a study of post-analysis software for immune sequencing data. Unique molecular identifiers tagged the TCR beta cDNA libraries. A single record per CDR3 protein comes from TCRdb applying MiXCR to the PCR reads. The sample has around 180,000 distinct CDR3 sequences, 30% seen once. Study-wide findings and caveats: TRBV5-6, TRBV5-1 and TRBV20-1 belonged to a set of about five TRBV segments that were more frequent in patients than controls.

The V gene is TRBV4-1, the J gene TRBJ1-4; D unresolved. The source is a girl aged 10 to 17 with multiple sclerosis. The sample consisted of blood. DNA for the CDR3: TGCGCCAGCAGCCAACTCCTTTCGGGGACTAATGAAAAACTGTTTTTT. Amino acid sequence: CASSQLLSGTNEKLFF.